This T cell receptor beta chain was identified in a study of blood T cell repertoires in COVID-19. Study context: Italy, Spain and the United States were the sources of the convalescent and acute COVID-19 samples. The cDNA or gDNA used as material had been derived from T cells, B-cell-depleted T cells, or PBMCs.

Original processing notes: For nucleated cells, counts were estimated from reference gene primer amplification. The assay was immunoSEQ multiplex PCR, and TCRdb's table has in-frame clones only and misses some. V and J calls and clone size come straight from that table; D and trimming were deduced from the DNA. The repertoire consists of some 260,000 clones, with roughly 84% occurring once and the leading ten covering about 3%. The V gene's germline CDR1 is MNHEY and CDR2 SVGAGI. CDR3 length equals 13 residues. V was clipped by 6 bases and J by 4 bases; unmatched bases: 2. The sequence derives from a woman aged 18-29 years with acute or convalescent COVID-19. Sequences were obtained from peripheral blood. The chain has TRBV6-5 and TRBJ2-7, with TRBD1 matching 11 bases. The CDR3 region is CASRRDRGYEQYF. In DNA, the CDR3 is TGTGCCAGCAGGCGGGACAGGGGGTACGAGCAGTACTTC.